This TCR beta chain came from a study of T cell responses to AZD1222 COVID-19 vaccine. Whole-study results and caveats: Clonal diversity was possibly underestimated; the donors were predominantly white British and more often female. Spike regions recognized by vaccine-associated CD4 TCRs spanned the protein, led by 160-218 and 743-854. Of spike-specific TCRs, nearly half reportedly target regions left unmutated in variants. The study sampled repertoires only after the peak T cell response.

Notes on this clone: Its specificity is unknown.

Trimming took off 5 bases at V and 3 bases at J, with 22 bases between the two ends. The CDR3 covers 17 residues. Germline CDR1 SGHTA, CDR2 FQGNSA. Sequencing was performed with immunoSEQ multiplex PCR; in TCRdb, only in-frame clones are kept and a portion is missing. This table has fewer than 55,000 clones, 65% to 85% appearing once. The sequencing here drew on peripheral blood, taken on day 0 of MenACWY control vaccination. The V call is TRBV7-2, the J call TRBJ1-2; tentatively, D is TRBD1 (5 bases). The sequence was obtained from an adult in good health. CDR3 nucleotides: TGTGCCAGCAGCCAGCTGGGGGGACGGGGTTTTGACTATGGCTACACCTTC. Its protein is CASSQLGGRGFDYGYTF.